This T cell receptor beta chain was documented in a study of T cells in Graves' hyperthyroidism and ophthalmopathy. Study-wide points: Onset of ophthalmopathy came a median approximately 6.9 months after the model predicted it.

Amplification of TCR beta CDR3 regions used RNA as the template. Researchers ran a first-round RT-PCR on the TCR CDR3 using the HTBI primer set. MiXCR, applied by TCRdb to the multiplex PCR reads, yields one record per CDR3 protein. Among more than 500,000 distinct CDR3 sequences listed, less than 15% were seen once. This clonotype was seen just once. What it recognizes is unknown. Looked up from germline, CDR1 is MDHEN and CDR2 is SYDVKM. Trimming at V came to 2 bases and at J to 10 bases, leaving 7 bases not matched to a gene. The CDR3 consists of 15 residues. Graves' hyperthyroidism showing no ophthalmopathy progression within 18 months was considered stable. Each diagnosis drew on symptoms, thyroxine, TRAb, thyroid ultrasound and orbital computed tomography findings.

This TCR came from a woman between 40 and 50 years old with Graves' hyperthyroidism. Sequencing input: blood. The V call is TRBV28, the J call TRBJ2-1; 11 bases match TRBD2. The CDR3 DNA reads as TGTGCCAGCAGTTTAAGTCTAGCGGGAGGACTAGAGCAGTTCTTC. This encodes CASSLSLAGGLEQFF.